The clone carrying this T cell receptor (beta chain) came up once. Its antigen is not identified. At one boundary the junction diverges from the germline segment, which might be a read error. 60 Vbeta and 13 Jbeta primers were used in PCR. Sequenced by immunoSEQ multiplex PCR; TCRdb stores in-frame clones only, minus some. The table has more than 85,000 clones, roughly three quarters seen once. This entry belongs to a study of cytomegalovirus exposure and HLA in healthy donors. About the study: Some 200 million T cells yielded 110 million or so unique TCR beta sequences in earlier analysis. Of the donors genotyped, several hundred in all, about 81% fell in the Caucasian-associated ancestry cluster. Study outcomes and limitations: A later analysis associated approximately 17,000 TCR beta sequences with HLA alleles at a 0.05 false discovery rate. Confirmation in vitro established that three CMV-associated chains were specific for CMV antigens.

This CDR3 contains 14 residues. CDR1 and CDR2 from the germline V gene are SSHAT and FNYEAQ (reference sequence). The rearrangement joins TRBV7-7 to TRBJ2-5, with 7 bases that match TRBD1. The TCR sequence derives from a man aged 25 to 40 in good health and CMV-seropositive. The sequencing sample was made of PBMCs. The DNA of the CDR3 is TGTGCTAGCAGCCGCAAGACAGGGTGGGAGACCCAGTACTTC. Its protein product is CASSRKTGWETQYF.